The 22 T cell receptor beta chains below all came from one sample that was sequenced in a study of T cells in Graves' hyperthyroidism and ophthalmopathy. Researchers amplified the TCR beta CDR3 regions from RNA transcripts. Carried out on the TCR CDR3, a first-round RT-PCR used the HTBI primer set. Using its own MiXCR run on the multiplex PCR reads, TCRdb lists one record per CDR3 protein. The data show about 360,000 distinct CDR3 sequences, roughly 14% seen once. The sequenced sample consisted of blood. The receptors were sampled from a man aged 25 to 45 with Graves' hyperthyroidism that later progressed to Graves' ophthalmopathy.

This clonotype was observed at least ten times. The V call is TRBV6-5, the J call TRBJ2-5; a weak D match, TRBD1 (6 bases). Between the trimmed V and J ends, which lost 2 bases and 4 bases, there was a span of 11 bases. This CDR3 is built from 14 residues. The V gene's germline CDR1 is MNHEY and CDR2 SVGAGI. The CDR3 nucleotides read TGTGCCAGCAGTTACGGGGGCGAGGGAGAGACCCAGTACTTC. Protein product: CASSYGGEGETQYF.

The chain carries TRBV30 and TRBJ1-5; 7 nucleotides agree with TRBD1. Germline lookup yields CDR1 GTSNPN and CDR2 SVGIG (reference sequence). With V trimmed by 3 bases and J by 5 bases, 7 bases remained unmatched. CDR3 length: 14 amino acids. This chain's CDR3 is CAWSGRQGDQPQHF. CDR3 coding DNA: TGTGCCTGGAGCGGGAGACAGGGAGATCAGCCCCAGCATTTT.

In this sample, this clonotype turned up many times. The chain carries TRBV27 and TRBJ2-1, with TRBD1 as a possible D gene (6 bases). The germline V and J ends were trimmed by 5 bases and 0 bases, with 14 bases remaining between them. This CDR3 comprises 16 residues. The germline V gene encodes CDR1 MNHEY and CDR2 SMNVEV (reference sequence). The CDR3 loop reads CASSARTASSYNEQFF. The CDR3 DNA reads TGTGCCAGCAGTGCTCGGACAGCGAGCTCCTACAATGAGCAGTTCTTC.

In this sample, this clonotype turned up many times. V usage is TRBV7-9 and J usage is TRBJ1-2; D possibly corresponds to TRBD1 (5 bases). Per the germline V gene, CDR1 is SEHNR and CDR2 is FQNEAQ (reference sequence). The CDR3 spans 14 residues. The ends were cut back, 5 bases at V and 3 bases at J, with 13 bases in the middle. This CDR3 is CASSPVRGHYGYTF. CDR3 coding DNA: TGTGCCAGCAGCCCCGTCCGGGGCCACTATGGCTACACCTTC. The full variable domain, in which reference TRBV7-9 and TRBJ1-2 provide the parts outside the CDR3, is DTGVSQNPRHKITKRGQNVTFRCDPISEHNRLYWYRQTLGQGPEFLTYFQNEAQLEKSRLLSDRFSAERPKGSFSTLEIQRTEQGDSAMYLCASSPVRGHYGYTFGSGTRLTVV.

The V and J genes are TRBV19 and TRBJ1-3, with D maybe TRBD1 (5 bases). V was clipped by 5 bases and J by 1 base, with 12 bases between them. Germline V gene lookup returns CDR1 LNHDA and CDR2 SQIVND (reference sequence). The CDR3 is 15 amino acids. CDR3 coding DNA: TGTGCCAGTAGTGAAGGGGTTGTATCTGGAAACACCATATATTTT. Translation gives CASSEGVVSGNTIYF.

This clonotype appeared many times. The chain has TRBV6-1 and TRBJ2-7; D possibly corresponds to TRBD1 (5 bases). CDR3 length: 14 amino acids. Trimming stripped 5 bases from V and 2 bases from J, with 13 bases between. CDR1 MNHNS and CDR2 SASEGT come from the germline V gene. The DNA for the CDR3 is TGTGCCAGCAGTTCCGACAGCAAGGCCTACGAGCAGTACTTC. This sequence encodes CASSSDSKAYEQYF.

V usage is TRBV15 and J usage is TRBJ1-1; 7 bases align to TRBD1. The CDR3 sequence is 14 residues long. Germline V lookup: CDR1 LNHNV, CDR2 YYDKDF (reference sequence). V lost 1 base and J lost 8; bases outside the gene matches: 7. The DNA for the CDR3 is TGTGCCACCAGCAGAGGAGGGACAGCGGGGGAAGCTTTCTTT. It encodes CATSRGGTAGEAFF.

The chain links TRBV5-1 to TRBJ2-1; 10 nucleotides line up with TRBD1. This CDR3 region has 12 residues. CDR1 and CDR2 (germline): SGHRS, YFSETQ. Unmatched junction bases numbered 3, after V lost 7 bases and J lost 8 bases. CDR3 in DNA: TGCGCCAGCGGACAGGGGGGCTATGAGCAGTTCTTC. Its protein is CASGQGGYEQFF. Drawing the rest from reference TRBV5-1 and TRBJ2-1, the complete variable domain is KAGVTQTPRYLIKTRGQQVTLSCSPISGHRSVSWYQQTPGQGLQFLFEYFSETQRNKGNFPGRFSGRQFSNSRSEMNVSTLELGDSALYLCASGQGGYEQFFGPGTRLTVL.

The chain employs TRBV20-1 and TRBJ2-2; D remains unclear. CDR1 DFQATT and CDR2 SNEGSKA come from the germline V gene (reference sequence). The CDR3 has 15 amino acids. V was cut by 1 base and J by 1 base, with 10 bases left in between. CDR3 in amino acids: CSARAKGRNTGELFF. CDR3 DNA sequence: TGCAGTGCTAGAGCCAAGGGCCGGAACACCGGGGAGCTGTTTTTT.

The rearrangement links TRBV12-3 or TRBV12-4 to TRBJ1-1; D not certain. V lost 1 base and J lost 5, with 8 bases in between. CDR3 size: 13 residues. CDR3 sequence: CASSLGSTTEAFF. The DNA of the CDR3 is TGTGCCAGCAGTTTAGGAAGCACGACTGAAGCTTTCTTT.

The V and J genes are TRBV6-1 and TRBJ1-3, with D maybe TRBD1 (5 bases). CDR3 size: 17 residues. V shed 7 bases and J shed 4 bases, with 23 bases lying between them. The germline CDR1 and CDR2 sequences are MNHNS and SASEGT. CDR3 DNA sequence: TGTGCCAGCACCCCCTTAACAGGCAAAGGAAGAGGAAACACCATATATTTT. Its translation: CASTPLTGKGRGNTIYF.

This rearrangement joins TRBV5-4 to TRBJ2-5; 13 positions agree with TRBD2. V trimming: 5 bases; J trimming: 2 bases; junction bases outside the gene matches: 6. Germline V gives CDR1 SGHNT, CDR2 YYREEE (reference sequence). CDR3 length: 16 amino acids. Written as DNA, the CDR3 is TGTGCCAGCAGAGGGACTAGCGGGGCGAAACAAGAGACCCAGTACTTC. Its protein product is CASRGTSGAKQETQYF.

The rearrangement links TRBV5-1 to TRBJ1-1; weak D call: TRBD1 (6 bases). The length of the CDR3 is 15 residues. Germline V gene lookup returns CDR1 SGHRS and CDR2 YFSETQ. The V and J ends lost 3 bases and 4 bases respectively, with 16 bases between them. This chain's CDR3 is CASSSGQRGSTEAFF. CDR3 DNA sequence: TGCGCCAGCAGCTCGGGACAACGGGGGAGCACTGAAGCTTTCTTT.

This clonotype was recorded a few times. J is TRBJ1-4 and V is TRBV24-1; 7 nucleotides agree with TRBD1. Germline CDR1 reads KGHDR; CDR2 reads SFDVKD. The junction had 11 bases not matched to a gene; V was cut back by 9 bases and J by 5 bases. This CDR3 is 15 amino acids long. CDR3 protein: CATSASGTENEKLFF. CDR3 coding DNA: TGTGCCACCTCGGCATCCGGGACAGAAAATGAAAAACTGTTTTTT.

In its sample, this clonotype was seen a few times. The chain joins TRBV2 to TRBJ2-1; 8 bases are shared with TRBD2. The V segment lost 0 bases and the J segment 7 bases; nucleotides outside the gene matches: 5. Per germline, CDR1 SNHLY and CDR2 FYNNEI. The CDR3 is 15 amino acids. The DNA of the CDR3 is TGTGCCAGCAGTGAAGCGCGGGGACTAGATAATGAGCAGTTCTTC. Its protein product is CASSEARGLDNEQFF.

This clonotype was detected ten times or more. DNA of the CDR3: TGCAGTGCTAGCGCCCGAGGGCGGCCCCAGCATTTT. This translates into CSASARGRPQHF. This chain links TRBV20-1 with TRBJ1-5; D gene unclear. V lost 3 bases and J lost 9, with 12 bases in between. CDR3 length equals 12 residues. Germline CDR1 is DFQATT and CDR2 is SNEGSKA (reference sequence).

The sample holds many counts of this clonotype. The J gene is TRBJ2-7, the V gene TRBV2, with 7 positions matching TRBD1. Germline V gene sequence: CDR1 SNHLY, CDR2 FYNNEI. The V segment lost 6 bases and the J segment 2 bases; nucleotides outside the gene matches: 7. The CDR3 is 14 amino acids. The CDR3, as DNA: TGTGCCAGCAGCAGGGGGACCTCTACCTACGAGCAGTACTTC. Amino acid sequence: CASSRGTSTYEQYF. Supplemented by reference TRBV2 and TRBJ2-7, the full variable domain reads EPEVTQTPSHQVTQMGQEVILRCVPISNHLYFYWYRQILGQKVEFLVSFYNNEISEKSEIFDDQFSVERPDGSNFTLKIRSTKLEDSAMYFCASSRGTSTYEQYFGPGTRLTVT.

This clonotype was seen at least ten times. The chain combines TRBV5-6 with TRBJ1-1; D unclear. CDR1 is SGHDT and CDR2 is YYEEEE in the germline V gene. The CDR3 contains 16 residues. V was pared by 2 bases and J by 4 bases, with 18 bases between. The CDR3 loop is CASSLGPREVVTEAFF. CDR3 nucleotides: TGTGCCAGCAGCTTAGGACCACGAGAGGTGGTCACTGAAGCTTTCTTT.

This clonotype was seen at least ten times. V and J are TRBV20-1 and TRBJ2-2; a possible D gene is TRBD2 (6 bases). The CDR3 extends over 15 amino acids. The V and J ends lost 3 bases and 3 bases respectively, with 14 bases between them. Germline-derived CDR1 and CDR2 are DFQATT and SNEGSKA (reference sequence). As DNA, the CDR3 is TGCAGTGCTAGGGACTACAACTGGGACACCGGGGAGCTGTTTTTT. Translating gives CSARDYNWDTGELFF.

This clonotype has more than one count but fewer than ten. CDR3 in amino acids: CASSVLADTDTQYF. The CDR3, as DNA: TGTGCCAGCAGTGTATTGGCAGACACAGATACGCAGTATTTT. The chain couples TRBV6-1 to TRBJ2-3; D not resolved. The germline V and J ends were trimmed by 4 bases and 2 bases, with 10 bases remaining between them. The CDR3 runs 14 residues. The germline CDR1 and CDR2 sequences are MNHNS and SASEGT.

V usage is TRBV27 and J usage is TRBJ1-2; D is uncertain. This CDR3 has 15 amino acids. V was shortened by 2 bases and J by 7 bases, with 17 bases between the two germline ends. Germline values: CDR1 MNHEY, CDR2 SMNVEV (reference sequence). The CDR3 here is CASSLISGSPLGYTF. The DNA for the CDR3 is TGTGCCAGCAGTTTAATCAGCGGCTCCCCTCTTGGCTACACCTTC.

The CDR3 region has the DNA TGTGCCAGTAGTATGGGACAGGGTTGGCAGCCCCAGCATTTT. Residues: CASSMGQGWQPQHF. This sequence joins TRBV19 and TRBJ1-5, with TRBD1 matching 9 bases. The CDR3 totals 14 residues. The germline CDR1 and CDR2 sequences are LNHDA and SQIVND (reference sequence). The V segment lost 3 bases and the J segment 7 bases; nucleotides outside the gene matches: 4.